One T cell receptor (beta chain) is described in this entry. Its target is unknown. Other DNA sequences in this specimen translate into the identical CDR3. These data come from a study of T cell responses to AZD1222 COVID-19 vaccine. Notes on the study in general: Along spike, vaccine-associated CD4 TCRs were found throughout, with dominance at 160-218 and 743-854. Donors were chiefly white British, with a greater number of females, and clonal diversity was perhaps underestimated.

The CDR3 length is 15 residues. CDR1 SGDLS and CDR2 YYNGEE come from the germline V gene. V was trimmed by 0 bases and J by 0 bases, leaving 7 bases between them. The repertoire was sequenced with immunoSEQ multiplex PCR; TCRdb's copy has only in-frame clones and lacks some. The sample holds roughly 200,000 clones, about 95% seen once. The source material was peripheral blood, sampled 28 days after the second dose of the MenACWY control vaccine. V and J are TRBV9 and TRBJ1-3; no definite D call. This clonotype was sampled from an adult who received the MenACWY meningococcal vaccine as a control. The CDR3 protein is CASSVDGSSGNTIYF. The CDR3 region has the DNA TGTGCCAGCAGCGTAGACGGTAGCTCTGGAAACACCATATATTTT.